This entry features one T cell receptor (beta chain) sequence. The target antigen is unknown. This sample is part of a study of cytomegalovirus exposure and HLA in healthy donors. Study-wide results and caveats: There were some public TCRs occurring in many donors, but most TCR sequences were rare.

13 Jbeta primers and 60 Vbeta primers were used for the PCR. The assay was immunoSEQ multiplex PCR, and TCRdb's table has in-frame clones only and misses some. Counted here are hundreds of thousands of clones, 82% occurring once; the ten biggest clones make up about 0.58%. The CDR3 contains 15 residues. V shed 1 base and J 5 bases; nucleotides not matched to a gene: 2. Germline V gene lookup returns CDR1 SGHRS and CDR2 YFSETQ. The material sequenced was PBMCs. The chain has TRBV5-1 and TRBJ2-2, with 10 bases identical to TRBD1. This sequence originates from a woman aged 40 to 50 in good health and CMV-seronegative. CDR3 DNA: TGCGCCAGCAGCTTGATGGGACAGGGGACCGGGGAGCTGTTTTTT. Translation gives CASSLMGQGTGELFF.